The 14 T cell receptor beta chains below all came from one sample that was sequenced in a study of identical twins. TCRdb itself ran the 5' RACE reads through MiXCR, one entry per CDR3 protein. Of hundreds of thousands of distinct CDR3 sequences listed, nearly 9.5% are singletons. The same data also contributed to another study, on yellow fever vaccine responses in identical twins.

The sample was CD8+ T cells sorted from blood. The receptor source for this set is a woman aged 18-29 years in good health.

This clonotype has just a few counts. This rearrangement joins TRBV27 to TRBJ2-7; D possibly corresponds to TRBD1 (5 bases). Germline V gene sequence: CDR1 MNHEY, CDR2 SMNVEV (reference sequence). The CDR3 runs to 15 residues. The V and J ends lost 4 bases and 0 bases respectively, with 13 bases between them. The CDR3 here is CASSYARAPSYEQYF. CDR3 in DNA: TGTGCCAGCAGTTACGCCAGGGCTCCCTCCTACGAGCAGTACTTC.

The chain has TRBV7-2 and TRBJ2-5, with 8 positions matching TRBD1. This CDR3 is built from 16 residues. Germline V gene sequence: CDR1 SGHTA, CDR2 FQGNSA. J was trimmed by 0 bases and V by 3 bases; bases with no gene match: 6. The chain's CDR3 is CASSFRQGAYQETQYF. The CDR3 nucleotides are TGTGCCAGCAGCTTTAGGCAGGGGGCGTACCAAGAGACCCAGTACTTC. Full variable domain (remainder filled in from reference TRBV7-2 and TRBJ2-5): GAGVSQSPSNKVTEKGKDVELRCDPISGHTALYWYRQSLGQGLEFLIYFQGNSAPDKSGLPSDRFSAERTGGSVSTLTIQRTQQEDSAVYLCASSFRQGAYQETQYFGPGTRLLVL.

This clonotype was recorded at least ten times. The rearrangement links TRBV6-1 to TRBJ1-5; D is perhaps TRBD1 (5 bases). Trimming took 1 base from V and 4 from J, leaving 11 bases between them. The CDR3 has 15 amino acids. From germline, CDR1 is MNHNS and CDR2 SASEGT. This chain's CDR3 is CASSEDAGGNQPQHF. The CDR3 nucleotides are TGTGCCAGCAGTGAAGATGCTGGGGGGAATCAGCCCCAGCATTTT.

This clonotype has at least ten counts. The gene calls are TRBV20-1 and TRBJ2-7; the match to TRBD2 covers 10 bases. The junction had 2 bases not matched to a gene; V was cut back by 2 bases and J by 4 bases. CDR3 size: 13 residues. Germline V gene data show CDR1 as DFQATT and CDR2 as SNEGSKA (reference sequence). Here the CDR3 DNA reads TGCAGTGCTAGACCTAGCGGGAGTTACGAGCAGTACTTC. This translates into CSARPSGSYEQYF.

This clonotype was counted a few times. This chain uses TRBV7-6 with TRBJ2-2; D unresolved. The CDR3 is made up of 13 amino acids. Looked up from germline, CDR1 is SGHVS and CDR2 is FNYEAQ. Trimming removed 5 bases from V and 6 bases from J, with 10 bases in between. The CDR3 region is CASSERRAGELFF. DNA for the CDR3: TGTGCCAGCAGCGAACGAAGGGCCGGGGAGCTGTTTTTT.

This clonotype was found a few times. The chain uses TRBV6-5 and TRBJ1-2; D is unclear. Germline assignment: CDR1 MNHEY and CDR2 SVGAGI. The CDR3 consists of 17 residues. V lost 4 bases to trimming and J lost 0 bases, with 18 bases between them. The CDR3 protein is CASSFPGPAGSNYGYTF. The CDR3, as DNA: TGTGCCAGCAGTTTCCCCGGACCCGCGGGGTCTAACTATGGCTACACCTTC.

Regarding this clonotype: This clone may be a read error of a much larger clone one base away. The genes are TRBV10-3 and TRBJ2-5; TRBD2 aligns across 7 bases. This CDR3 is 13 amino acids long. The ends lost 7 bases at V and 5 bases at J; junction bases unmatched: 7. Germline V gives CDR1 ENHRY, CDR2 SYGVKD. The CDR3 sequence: CAIIGEGTETQYF. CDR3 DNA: TGTGCCATCATTGGGGAGGGGACGGAGACCCAGTACTTC.

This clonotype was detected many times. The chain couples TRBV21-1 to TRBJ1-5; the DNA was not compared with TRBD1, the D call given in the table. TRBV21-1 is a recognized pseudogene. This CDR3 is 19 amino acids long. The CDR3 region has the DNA TGTGCCAGCAGCAAAGGGGGACAGTGGCATTGGGGTAGCAATCAGCCCCAGCATTTT. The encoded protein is CASSKGGQWHWGSNQPQHF.

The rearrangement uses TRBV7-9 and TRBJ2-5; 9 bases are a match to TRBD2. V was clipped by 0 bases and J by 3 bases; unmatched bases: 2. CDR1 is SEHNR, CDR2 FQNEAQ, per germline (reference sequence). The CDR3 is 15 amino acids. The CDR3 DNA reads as TGTGCCAGCAGCTTAGCGGTAGCGGGAGAAGAGACCCAGTACTTC. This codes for CASSLAVAGEETQYF.

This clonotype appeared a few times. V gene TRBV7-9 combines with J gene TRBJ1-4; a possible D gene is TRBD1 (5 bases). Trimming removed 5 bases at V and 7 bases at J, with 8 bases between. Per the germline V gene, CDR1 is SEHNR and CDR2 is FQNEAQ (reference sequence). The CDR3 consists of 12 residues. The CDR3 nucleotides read TGTGCCAGCAGCCATAGGGGTGAAAAACTGTTTTTT. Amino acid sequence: CASSHRGEKLFF.

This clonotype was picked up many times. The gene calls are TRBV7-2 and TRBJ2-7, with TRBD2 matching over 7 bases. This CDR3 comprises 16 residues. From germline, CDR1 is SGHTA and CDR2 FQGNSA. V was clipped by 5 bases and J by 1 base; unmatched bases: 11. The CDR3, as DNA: TGTGCCAGCAGCCCTATGGGGGGGTCTCGGTCCTACGAGCAGTACTTC. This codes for CASSPMGGSRSYEQYF.

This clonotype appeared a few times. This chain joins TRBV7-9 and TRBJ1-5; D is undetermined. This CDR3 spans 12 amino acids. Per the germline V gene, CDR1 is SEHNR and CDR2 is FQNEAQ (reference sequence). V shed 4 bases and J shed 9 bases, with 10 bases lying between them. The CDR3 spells CASSSERRPQHF. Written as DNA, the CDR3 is TGTGCCAGCAGCTCTGAGAGGCGGCCCCAGCATTTT.

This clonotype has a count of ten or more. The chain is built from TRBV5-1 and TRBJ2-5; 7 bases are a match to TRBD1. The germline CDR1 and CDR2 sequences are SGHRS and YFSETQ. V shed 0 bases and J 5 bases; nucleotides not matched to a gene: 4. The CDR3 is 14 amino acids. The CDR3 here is CASSLEGGAETQYF. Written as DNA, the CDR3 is TGCGCCAGCAGCTTGGAAGGGGGCGCCGAGACCCAGTACTTC.

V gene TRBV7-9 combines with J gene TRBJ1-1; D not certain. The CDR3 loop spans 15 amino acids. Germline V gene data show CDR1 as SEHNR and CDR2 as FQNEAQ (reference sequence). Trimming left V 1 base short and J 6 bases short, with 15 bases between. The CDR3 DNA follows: TGTGCCAGCAGCTTAGGTCTAGCCCTTAACGCTGAAGCTTTCTTT. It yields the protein CASSLGLALNAEAFF.